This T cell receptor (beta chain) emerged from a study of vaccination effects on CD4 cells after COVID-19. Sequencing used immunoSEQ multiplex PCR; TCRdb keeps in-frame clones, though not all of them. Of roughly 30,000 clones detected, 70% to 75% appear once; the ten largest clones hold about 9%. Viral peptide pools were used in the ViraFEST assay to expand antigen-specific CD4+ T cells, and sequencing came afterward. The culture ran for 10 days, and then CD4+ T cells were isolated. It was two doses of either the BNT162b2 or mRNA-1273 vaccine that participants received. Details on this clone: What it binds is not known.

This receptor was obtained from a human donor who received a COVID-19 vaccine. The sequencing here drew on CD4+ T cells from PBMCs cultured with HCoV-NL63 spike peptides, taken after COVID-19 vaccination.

CDR3 in amino acids: CASSLELASTDTQYF. In DNA, the CDR3 is TGTGCCAGCAGCTTGGAACTAGCGTCGACAGATACGCAGTATTTT. The chain is built from TRBV5-4 and TRBJ2-3; 7 nucleotides line up with TRBD2. Germline CDR1 is SGHNT and CDR2 is YYREEE (reference sequence). The V and J ends lost 0 bases and 3 bases, in that order; junction bases with no gene match: 4. The CDR3 extends over 15 amino acids.